This T cell receptor (beta chain) comes out of a study of blood T cell repertoires in COVID-19. Study-level information: The origin of the acute and convalescent COVID-19 samples was the United States, Italy and Spain. Sources were T cells, B-cell-depleted T cells, or PBMCs; the material itself was cDNA or gDNA.

V lost 3 bases and J 5 bases, leaving 26 bases between the germline ends. CDR1 LGHNA and CDR2 YSLEER come from the germline V gene. CDR3 length equals 19 residues. Original handling: For nucleated cells, counts were estimated from reference gene primer amplification. Libraries were prepared by immunoSEQ multiplex PCR; TCRdb keeps only in-frame clonotypes and omits some of them. The DNA was the basis for D and trimming; V, J and clone size are from that table. The sample lists around 250,000 clones, 70% to 90% occurring once. The chain recombines TRBV4-3 with TRBJ2-1, with D perhaps TRBD2 (5 bases). Sample: peripheral blood. The sequence was collected from a woman aged 70 to 79 with active or convalescent COVID-19. CDR3 DNA sequence: TGCGCCAGCAGCCAGGGGAAAAAGCGGTATGTTGGGTTGGACAATGAGCAGTTCTTC. This encodes CASSQGKKRYVGLDNEQFF.